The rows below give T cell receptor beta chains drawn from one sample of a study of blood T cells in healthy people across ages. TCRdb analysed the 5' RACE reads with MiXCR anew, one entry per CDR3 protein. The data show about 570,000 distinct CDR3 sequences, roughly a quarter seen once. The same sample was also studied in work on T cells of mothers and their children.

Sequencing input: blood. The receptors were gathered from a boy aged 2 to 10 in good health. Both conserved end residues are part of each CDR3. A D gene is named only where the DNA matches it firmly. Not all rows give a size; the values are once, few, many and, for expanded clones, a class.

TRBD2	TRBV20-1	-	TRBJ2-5	TGCAGTGCTAGCTCTAGCGGAGAGACCCAGTACTTC	CSASSSGETQYF
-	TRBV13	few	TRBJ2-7	TGTGCCAGCAGCTCTCGAGGGGCGGGGTTCTCCTACGAGCAGTACTTC	CASSSRGAGFSYEQYF
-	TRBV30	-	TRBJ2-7	TGTGCCTGGCGTCGACTCGTCGAGCAGTACTTC	CAWRRLVEQYF
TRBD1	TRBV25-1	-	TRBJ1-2	TGTGCCAGCAGTGAATTAGGGACAGGCACTAACTATGGCTACACCTTC	CASSELGTGTNYGYTF
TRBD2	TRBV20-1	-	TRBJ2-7	TGCAGTGCTAGTTCGACTAGCGGTGCCGCAAACGAGCAGTACTTC	CSASSTSGAANEQYF
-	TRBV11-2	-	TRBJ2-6	TGTGCCAGCAGCTTAGATATAGGCTCGATCTCTGGGGCCAACGTCCTGACTTTC	CASSLDIGSISGANVLTF
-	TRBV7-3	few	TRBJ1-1	TGTGCCAGCAGCAAGAGGGGGGAAACTGAAGCTTTCTTT	CASSKRGETEAFF
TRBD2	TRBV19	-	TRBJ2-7	TGTGCCAGTAGTCCCGGGGACTACTACGAGCAGTACTTC	CASSPGDYYEQYF
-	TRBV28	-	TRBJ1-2	TGTGCCAGCAGTTTTAGGGATCCCGCTAACTATGGCTACACCTTC	CASSFRDPANYGYTF
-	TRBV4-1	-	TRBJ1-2	TGCGCCAGCAGCCAAGAGATGGGCAGAGGCTACACCTTC	CASSQEMGRGYTF
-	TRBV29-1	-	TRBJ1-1	TGCAGCGTCCACGACGGCAAGGGTGTCACTGAAGCTTTCTTT	CSVHDGKGVTEAFF
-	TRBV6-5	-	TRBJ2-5	TGTGCCAGCACCGCCGGGGTCCAAGAGACCCAGTACTTC	CASTAGVQETQYF
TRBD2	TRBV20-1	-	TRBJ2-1	TGCAGTGCCACCCTTAGCGGGAGACCATACAATGAGCAGTTCTTC	CSATLSGRPYNEQFF
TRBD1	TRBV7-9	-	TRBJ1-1	TGTGCCAGCAGCTCGGACCGACAGGGTAGCACTGAACCTTTCTTT	CASSSDRQGSTEPFF
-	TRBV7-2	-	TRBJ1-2	TGTGCCAGCAGCTTAATGGGCCCCCCGTGGGGCTACACCTTC	CASSLMGPPWGYTF
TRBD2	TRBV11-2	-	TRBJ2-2	TGTGCCAGCAGCGGGACTAGCGCCAAGGGGGTCACCGGGGAGCTGTTTTTT	CASSGTSAKGVTGELFF
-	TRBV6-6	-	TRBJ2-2	TGTGCCAGCAGTCGCCGGGACTCCGACACCGGGGAGCTGTTTTTT	CASSRRDSDTGELFF
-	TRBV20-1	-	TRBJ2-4	TGCAGTGCTAGTAACCTTTCTCGGTCCGTTCAGTACTTC	CSASNLSRSVQYF
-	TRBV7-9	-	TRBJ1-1	TGTGCCAGCAGCTTAAGTGGAGATTACACTGAAGCTTTCTTT	CASSLSGDYTEAFF
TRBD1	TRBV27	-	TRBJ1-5	TGTGCCAGCAGTGGCACCGGGACAGGGGTAGGTCAGCCCCAGCATTTT	CASSGTGTGVGQPQHF
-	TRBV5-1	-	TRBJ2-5	TGCGCCAGCAGAGGGGCGGAGAGGGAAGAGACCCAGTACTTC	CASRGAEREETQYF
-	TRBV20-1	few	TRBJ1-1	TGCAGTGCTAGCGCTCAGGGCGGCGGTAGGGAAGCTTTCTTT	CSASAQGGGREAFF
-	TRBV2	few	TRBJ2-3	TGTGCCAGCAGTGGACTTACTACAGATACGCAGTATTTT	CASSGLTTDTQYF
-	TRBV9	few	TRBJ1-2	TGTGCCAGCAGCGTAGCGGTGGACGGCCTTTATGGCTACACCTTC	CASSVAVDGLYGYTF
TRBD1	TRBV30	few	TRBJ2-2	TGTGCCTGGAGGACGAGAGACAGGGTAGCCGGGGAGCTGTTTTTT	CAWRTRDRVAGELFF
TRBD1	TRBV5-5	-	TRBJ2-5	TGTGCCAGCAGCAGGACAGGGGGCACGTTCCAAGAGACCCAGTACTTC	CASSRTGGTFQETQYF
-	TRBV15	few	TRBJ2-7	TGTGCCACCAGCAGAGATATGGGGGGAAACGAGCAGTACTTC	CATSRDMGGNEQYF
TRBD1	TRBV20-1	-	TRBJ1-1	TGCAGTGCTAGAGTAACGCTTCAGGGGGCGAACACTGAAGCTTTCTTT	CSARVTLQGANTEAFF
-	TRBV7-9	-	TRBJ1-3	TGTGCCAGCAGCTTAGCAGCTGGAAACACCATATATTTT	CASSLAAGNTIYF
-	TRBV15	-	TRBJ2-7	TGTGCCACCAGCAGAGACGAGGTCGGGGACGAGCAGTACTTC	CATSRDEVGDEQYF
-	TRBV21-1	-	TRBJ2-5	TGTGCCAGCAGTTATGGGCATCCCCAAGAGACCCAGTACTTC	CASSYGHPQETQYF
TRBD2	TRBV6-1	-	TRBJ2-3	TGTGCCAGCAGAAGACTAGCGCTGAGCAAGGGCACAGATACGCAGTATTTT	CASRRLALSKGTDTQYF